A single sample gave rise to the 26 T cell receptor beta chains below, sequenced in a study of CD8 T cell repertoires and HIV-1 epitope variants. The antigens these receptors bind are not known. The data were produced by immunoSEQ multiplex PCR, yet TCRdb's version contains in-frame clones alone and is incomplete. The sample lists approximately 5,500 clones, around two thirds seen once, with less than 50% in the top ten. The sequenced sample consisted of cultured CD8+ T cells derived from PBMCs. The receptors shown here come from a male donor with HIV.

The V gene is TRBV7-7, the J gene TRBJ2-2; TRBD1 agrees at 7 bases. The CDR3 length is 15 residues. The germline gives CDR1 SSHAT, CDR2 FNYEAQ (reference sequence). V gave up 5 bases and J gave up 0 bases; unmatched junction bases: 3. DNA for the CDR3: TGTGCCAGCAGCCTGGACAGGCCGAACACCGGGGAGCTGTTTTTT. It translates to CASSLDRPNTGELFF. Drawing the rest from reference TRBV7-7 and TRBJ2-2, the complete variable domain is GAGVSQSPRYKVTKRGQDVTLRCDPISSHATLYWYQQALGQGPEFLTYFNYEAQPDKSGLPSDRFSAERPEGSISTLTIQRTEQRDSAMYRCASSLDRPNTGELFFGEGSRLTVL.

The CDR3 DNA follows: TGCGCCAGCAGCCAGGGTCAGGGAGTGGAGCAGTTCTTC. It specifies CASSQGQGVEQFF. This rearrangement joins TRBV4-1 to TRBJ2-1; D is possibly TRBD1 or TRBD2 (5 bases each). The CDR3 is made up of 13 amino acids. Looked up from germline, CDR1 is MGHRA and CDR2 is YSYEKL. Trimming shortened V by 3 bases and J by 10 bases, and 13 bases separated the two germline ends.

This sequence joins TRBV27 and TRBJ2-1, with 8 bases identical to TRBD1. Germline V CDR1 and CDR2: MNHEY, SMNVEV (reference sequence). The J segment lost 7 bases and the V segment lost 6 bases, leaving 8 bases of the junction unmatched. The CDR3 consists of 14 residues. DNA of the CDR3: TGTGCCAGCAGCACCGGGACAGGAATTAATGAGCAGTTCTTC. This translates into CASSTGTGINEQFF.

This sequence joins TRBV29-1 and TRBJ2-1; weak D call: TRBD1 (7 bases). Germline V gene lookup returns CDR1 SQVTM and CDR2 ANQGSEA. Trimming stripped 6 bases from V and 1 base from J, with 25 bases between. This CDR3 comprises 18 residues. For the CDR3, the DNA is TGCAGCGTCGTATGGGGGGTTGACAGGGCAATTTCCTACAATGAGCAGTTCTTC. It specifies CSVVWGVDRAISYNEQFF.

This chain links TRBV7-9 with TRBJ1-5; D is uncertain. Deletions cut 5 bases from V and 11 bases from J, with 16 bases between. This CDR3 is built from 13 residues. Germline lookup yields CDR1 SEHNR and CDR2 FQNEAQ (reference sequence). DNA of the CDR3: TGTGCCAGCAGCCTCCTAGGATCCCAAGCCCAGCATTTT. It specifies CASSLLGSQAQHF.

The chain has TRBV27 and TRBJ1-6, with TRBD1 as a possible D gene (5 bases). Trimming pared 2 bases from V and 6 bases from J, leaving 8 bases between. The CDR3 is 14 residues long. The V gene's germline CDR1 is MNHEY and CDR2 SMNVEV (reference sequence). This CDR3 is CASSLPGVNSPLHF. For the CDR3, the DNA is TGTGCCAGCAGTTTACCGGGGGTTAATTCACCCCTCCACTTT.

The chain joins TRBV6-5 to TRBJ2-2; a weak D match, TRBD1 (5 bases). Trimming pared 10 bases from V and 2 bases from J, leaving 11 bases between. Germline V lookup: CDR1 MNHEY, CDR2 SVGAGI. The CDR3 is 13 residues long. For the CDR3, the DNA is TGTGCCATCTCGGACACTAACACCGGGGAGCTGTTTTTT. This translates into CAISDTNTGELFF.

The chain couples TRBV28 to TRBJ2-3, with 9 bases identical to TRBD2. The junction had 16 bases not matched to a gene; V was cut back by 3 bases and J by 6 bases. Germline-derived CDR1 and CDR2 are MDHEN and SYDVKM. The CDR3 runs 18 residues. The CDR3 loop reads CASSFYGRREGGGDTQYF. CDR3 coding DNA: TGTGCCAGCAGTTTTTACGGACGGCGGGAGGGTGGTGGGGATACGCAGTATTTT. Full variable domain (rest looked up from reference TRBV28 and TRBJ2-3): DVKVTQSSRYLVKRTGEKVFLECVQDMDHENMFWYRQDPGLGLRLIYFSYDVKMKEKGDIPEGYSVSREKKERFSLILESASTNQTSMYLCASSFYGRREGGGDTQYFGPGTRLTVL.

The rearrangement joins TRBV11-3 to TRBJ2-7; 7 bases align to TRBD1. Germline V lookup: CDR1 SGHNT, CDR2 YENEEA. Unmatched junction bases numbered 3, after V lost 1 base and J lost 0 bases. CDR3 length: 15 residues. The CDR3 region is CASSLGQGPSYEQYF. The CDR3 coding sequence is TGTGCCAGCAGCTTAGGACAGGGACCCTCCTACGAGCAGTACTTC.

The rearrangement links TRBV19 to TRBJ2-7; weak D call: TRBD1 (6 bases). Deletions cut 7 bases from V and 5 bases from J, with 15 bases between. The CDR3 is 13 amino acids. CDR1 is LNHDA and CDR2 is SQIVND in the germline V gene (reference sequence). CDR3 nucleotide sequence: TGTGCCAGTACGTCCGGCAGGGGTCACGAGCAGTACTTC. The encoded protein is CASTSGRGHEQYF.

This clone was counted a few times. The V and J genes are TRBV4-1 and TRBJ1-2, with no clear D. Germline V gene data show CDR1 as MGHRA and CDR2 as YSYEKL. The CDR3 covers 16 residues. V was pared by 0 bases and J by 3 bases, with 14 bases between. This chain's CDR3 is CASSQDPVELDYGYTF. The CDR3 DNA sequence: TGCGCCAGCAGCCAAGATCCCGTCGAACTCGACTATGGCTACACCTTC.

CDR3 bases: TGCGCCAGCAGCACAGGGGGCGCGGAGGAGACCCAGTACTTC. Its translation is CASSTGGAEETQYF. The chain employs TRBV10-1 and TRBJ2-5, with 9 positions matching TRBD1. Germline V CDR1 and CDR2: WNHNN, SYGVQD (reference sequence). J gave up 5 bases and V 6 bases, and 7 bases lay outside the gene matches. CDR3 length equals 14 residues.

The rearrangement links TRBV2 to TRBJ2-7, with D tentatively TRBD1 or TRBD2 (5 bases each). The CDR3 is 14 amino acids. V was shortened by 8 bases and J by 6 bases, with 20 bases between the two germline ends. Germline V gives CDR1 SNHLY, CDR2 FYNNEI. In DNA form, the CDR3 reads TGTGCCAGCGGGGACGGCTTTTCTGACGTCGAGCAGTACTTC. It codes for CASGDGFSDVEQYF.

The CDR3 nucleotides read TGTGCCAGCAGCTTGACAGGCACAGATACGCAGTATTTT. Translated, it gives CASSLTGTDTQYF. The V call is TRBV5-6, the J call TRBJ2-3; D call uncertain. The CDR3 extends over 13 amino acids. Germline-derived CDR1 and CDR2 are SGHDT and YYEEEE. Trimming removed 1 base from V and 1 base from J, with 4 bases in between.

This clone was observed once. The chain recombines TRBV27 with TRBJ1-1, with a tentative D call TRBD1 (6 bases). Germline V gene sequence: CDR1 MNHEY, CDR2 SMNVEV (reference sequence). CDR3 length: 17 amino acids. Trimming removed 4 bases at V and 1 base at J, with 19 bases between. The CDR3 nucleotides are TGTGCCAGCAGTTACCTGCGGCAGGGGCCTGCGAACACTGAAGCTTTCTTT. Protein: CASSYLRQGPANTEAFF.

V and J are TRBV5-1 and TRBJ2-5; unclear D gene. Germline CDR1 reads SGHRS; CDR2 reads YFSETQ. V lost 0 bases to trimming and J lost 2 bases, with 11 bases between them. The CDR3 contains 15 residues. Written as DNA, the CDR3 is TGCGCCAGCAGCTTGGAGTCAGCAATACAAGAGACCCAGTACTTC. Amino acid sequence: CASSLESAIQETQYF.

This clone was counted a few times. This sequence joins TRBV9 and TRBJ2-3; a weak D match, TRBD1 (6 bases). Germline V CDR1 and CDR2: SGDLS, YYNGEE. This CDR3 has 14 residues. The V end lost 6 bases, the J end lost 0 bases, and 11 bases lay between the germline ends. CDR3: CASKSTGSTDTQYF. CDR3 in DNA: TGTGCCAGCAAGAGTACAGGGAGCACAGATACGCAGTATTTT.

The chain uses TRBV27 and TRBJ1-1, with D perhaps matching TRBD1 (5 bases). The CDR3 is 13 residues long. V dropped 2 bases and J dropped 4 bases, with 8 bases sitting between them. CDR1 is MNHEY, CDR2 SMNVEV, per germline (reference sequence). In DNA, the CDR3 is TGTGCCAGCAGTTTACCCCAGGGCACTGAAGCTTTCTTT. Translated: CASSLPQGTEAFF.

The DNA of the CDR3 is TGTGCCAGCAGTTTCCAGGACAACACCAATGAGCAGTTCTTC. This sequence encodes CASSFQDNTNEQFF. This chain links TRBV11-2 with TRBJ2-1; maybe TRBD1 (5 bases). The germline V gene encodes CDR1 SGHAT and CDR2 FQNNGV. V was clipped by 6 bases and J by 6 bases, with 15 bases between them. The CDR3 has 14 amino acids.

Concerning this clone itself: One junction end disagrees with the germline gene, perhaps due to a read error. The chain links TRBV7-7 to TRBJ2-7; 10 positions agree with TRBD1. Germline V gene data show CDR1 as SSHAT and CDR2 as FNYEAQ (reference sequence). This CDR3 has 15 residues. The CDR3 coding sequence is TGTGCTAGCAGCTCCGGGACAGGGGATAACGACGAGCAGTACTTC. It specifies CASSSGTGDNDEQYF.

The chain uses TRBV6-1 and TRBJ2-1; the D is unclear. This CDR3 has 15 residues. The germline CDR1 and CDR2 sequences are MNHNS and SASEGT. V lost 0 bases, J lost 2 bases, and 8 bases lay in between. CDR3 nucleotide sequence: TGTGCCAGCAGTGAAGCAACGGATACCTACAATGAGCAGTTCTTC. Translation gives CASSEATDTYNEQFF.

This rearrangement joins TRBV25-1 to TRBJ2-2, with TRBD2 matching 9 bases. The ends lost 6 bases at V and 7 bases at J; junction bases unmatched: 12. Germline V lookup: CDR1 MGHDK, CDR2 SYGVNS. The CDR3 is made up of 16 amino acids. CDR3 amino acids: CASSFAGREGDGELFF. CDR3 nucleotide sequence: TGTGCCAGCAGCTTTGCGGGGCGGGAGGGTGACGGGGAGCTGTTTTTT.

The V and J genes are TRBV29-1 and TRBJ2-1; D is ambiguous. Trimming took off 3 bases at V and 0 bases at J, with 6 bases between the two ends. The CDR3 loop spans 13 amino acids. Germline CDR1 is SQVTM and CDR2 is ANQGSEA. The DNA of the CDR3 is TGCAGCGTTGACCCAAGCTCCTACAATGAGCAGTTCTTC. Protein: CSVDPSSYNEQFF.

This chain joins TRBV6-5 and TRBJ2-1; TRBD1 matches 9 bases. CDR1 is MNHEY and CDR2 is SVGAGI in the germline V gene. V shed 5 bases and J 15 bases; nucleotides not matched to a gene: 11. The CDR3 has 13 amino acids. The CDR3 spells CASSDQTGGFPFF. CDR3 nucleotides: TGTGCCAGCAGTGACCAGACAGGGGGATTTCCGTTCTTC.

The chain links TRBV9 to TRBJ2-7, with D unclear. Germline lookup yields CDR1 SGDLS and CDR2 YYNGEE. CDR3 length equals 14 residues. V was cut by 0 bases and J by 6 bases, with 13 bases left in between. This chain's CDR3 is CASSVEEGIAEQYF. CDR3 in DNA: TGTGCCAGCAGCGTAGAAGAAGGGATTGCCGAGCAGTACTTC. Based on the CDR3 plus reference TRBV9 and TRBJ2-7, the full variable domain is DSGVTQTPKHLITATGQRVTLRCSPRSGDLSVYWYQQSLDQGLQFLIQYYNGEERAKGNILERFSAQQFPDLHSELNLSSLELGDSALYFCASSVEEGIAEQYFGPGTRLTVT.

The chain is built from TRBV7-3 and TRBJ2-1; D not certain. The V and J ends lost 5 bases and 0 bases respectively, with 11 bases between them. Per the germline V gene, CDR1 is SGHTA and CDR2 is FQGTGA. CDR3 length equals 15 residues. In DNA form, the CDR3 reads TGTGCCAGCAGCCAATATGTAGGCTCCTACAATGAGCAGTTCTTC. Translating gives CASSQYVGSYNEQFF.